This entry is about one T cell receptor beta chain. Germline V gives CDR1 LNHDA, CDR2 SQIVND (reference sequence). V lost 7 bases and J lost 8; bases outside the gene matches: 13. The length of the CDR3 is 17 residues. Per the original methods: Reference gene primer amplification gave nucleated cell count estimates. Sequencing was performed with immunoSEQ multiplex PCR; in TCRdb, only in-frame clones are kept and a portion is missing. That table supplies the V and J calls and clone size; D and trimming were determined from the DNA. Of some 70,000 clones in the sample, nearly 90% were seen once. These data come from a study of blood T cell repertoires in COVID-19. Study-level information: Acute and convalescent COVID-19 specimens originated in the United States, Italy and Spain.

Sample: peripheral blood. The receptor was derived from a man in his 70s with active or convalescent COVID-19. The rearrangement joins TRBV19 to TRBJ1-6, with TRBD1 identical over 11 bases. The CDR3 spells CASTSTWTGGVDSPLHF. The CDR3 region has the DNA TGTGCCAGTACTTCAACCTGGACAGGGGGCGTGGATTCACCCCTCCACTTT.